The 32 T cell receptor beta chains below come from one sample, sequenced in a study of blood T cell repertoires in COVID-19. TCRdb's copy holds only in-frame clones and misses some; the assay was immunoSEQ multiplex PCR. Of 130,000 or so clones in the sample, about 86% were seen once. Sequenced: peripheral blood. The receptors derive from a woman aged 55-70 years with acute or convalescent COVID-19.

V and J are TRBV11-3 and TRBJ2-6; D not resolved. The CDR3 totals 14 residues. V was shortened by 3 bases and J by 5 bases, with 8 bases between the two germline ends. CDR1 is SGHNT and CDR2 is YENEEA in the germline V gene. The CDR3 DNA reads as TGTGCCAGCAGCTTCCCCCCGTGGGCCAACGTCCTGACTTTC. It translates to CASSFPPWANVLTF.

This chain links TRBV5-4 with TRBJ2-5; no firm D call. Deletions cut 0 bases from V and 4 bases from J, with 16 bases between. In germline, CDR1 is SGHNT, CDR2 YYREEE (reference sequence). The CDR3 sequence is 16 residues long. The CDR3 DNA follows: TGTGCCAGCAGCTTGGGGGCCCACAGTACTGGAGAGACCCAGTACTTC. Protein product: CASSLGAHSTGETQYF.

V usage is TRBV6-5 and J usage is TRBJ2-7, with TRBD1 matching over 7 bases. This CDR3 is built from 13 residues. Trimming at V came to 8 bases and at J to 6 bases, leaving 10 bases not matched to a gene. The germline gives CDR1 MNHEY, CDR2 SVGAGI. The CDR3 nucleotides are TGTGCCAGCGGGCAGGAGAGGGGGCGCGAGCAGTACTTC. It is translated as CASGQERGREQYF.

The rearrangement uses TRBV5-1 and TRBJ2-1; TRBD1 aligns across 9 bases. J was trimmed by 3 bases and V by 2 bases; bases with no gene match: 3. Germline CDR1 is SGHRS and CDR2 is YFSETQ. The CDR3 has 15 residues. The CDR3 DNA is TGCGCCAGCAGCTTAACGGGACAGGGCTACAATGAGCAGTTCTTC. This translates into CASSLTGQGYNEQFF.

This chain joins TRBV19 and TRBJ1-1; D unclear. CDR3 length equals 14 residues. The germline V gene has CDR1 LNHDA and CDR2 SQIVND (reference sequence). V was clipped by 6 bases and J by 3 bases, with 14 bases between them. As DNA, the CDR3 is TGTGCCAGTAGCCCACCGGGATACGACACTGAAGCTTTCTTT. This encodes CASSPPGYDTEAFF.

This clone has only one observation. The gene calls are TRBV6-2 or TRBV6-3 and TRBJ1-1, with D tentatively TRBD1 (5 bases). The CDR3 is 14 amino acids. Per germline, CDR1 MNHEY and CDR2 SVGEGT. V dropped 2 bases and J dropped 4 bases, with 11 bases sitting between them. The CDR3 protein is CASSYKGQSTEAFF. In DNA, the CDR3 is TGTGCCAGCAGTTACAAGGGGCAGAGCACTGAAGCTTTCTTT.

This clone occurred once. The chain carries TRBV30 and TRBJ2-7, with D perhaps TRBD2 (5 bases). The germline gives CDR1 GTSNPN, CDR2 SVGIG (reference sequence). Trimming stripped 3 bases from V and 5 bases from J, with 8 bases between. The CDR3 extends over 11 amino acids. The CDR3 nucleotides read TGTGCCTGGAGCCCCGGGGACGAGCAGTACTTC. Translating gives CAWSPGDEQYF.

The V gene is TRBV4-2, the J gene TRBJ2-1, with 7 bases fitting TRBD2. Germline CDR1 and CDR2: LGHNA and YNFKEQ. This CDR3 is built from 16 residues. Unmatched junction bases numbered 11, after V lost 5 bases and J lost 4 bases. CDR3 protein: CASSSLASGLYNEQFF. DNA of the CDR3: TGTGCCAGCAGCTCATTAGCTAGCGGATTATACAATGAGCAGTTCTTC.

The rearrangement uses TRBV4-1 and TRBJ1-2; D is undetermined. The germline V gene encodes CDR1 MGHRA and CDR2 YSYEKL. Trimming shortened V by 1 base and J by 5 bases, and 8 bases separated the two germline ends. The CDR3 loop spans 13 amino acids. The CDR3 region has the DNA TGCGCCAGCAGCCAAGTAGCGGGATATGGCTACACCTTC. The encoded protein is CASSQVAGYGYTF.

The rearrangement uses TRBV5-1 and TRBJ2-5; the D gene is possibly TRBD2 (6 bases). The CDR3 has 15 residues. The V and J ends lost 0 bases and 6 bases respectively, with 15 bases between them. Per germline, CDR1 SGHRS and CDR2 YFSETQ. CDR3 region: CASSLEQAAGKTQYF. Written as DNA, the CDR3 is TGCGCCAGCAGCTTGGAGCAGGCCGCGGGAAAGACCCAGTACTTC.

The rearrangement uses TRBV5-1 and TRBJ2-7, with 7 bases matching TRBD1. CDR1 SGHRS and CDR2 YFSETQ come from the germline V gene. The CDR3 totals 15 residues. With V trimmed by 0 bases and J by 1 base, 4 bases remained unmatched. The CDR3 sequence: CASSLGDSRSYEQYF. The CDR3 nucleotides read TGCGCCAGCAGCTTGGGGGACAGCCGATCCTACGAGCAGTACTTC.

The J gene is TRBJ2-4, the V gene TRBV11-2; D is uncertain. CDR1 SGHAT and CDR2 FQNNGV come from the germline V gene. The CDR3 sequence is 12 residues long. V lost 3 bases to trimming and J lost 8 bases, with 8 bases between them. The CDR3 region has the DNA TGTGCCAGCAGCTTGATGTCGGACATTCAGTACTTC. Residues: CASSLMSDIQYF.

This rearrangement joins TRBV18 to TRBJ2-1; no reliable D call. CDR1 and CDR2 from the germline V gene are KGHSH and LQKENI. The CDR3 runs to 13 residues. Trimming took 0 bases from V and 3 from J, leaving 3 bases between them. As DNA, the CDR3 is TGTGCCAGCTCACCACCTAGCTACAATGAGCAGTTCTTC. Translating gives CASSPPSYNEQFF.

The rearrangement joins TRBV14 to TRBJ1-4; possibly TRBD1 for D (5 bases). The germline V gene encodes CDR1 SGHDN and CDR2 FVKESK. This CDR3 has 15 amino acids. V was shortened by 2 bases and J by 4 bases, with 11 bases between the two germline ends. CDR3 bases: TGTGCCAGCAGCCAAATAAGGGGCCTTAATGAAAAACTGTTTTTT. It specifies CASSQIRGLNEKLFF.

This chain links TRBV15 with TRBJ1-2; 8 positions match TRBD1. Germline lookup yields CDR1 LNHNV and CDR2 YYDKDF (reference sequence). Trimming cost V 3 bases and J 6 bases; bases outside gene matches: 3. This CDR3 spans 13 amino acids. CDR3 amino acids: CATSRGQADGYTF. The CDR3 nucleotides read TGTGCCACCAGCAGGGGACAGGCAGATGGCTACACCTTC.

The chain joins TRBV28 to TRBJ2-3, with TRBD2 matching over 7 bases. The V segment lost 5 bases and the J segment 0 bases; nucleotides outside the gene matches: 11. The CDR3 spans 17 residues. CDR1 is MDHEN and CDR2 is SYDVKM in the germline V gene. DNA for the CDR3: TGTGCCAGCAGTCCTTCAGGGCTAGCGGTTAGCACAGATACGCAGTATTTT. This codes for CASSPSGLAVSTDTQYF. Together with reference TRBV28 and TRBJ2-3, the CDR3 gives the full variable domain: DVKVTQSSRYLVKRTGEKVFLECVQDMDHENMFWYRQDPGLGLRLIYFSYDVKMKEKGDIPEGYSVSREKKERFSLILESASTNQTSMYLCASSPSGLAVSTDTQYFGPGTRLTVL.

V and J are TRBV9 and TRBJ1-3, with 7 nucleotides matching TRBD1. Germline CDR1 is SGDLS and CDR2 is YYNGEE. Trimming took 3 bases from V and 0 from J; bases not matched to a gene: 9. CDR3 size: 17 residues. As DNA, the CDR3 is TGTGCCAGCAGCGCCTTGACAGGGTTCAGCTCTGGAAACACCATATATTTT. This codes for CASSALTGFSSGNTIYF.

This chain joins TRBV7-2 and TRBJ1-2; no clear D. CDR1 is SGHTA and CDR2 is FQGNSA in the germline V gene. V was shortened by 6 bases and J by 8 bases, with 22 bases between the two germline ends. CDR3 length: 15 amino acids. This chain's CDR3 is CASRLTPLNYGGYTF. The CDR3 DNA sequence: TGTGCCAGCAGATTAACCCCGCTCAACTACGGGGGCTACACCTTC.

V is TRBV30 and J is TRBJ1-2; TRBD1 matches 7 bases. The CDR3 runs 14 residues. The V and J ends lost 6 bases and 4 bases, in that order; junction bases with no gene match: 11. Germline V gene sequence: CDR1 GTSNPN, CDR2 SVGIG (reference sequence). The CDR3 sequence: CACTKTGFFYGYTF. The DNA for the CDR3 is TGTGCCTGCACTAAGACAGGGTTCTTCTATGGCTACACCTTC.

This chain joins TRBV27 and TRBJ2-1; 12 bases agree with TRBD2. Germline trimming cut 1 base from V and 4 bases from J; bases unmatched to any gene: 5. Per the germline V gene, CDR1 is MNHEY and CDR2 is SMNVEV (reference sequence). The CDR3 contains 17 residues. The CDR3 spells CASSLYSSGGAYNEQFF. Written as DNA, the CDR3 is TGTGCCAGCAGTTTATATTCTAGCGGGGGGGCTTACAATGAGCAGTTCTTC.

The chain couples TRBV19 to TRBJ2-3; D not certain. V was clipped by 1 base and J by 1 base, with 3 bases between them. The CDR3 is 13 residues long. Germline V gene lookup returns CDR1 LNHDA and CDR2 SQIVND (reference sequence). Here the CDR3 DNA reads TGTGCCAGTAGTATAGGAGGCACAGATACGCAGTATTTT. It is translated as CASSIGGTDTQYF.

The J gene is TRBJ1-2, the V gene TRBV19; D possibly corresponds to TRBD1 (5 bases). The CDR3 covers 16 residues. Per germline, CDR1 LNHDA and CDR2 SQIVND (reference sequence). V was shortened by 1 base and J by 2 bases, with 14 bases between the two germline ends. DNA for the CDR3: TGTGCCAGTAGTATAGGCGGCAGGGTTGGGAACTATGGCTACACCTTC. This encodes CASSIGGRVGNYGYTF. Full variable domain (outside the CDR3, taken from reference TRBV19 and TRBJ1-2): DGGITQSPKYLFRKEGQNVTLSCEQNLNHDAMYWYRQDPGQGLRLIYYSQIVNDFQKGDIAEGYSVSREKKESFPLTVTSAQKNPTAFYLCASSIGGRVGNYGYTFGSGTRLTVV.

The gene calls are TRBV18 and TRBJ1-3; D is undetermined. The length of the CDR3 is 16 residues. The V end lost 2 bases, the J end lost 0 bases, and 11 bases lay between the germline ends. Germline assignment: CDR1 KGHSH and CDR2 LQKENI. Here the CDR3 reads CASSPRPGSSGNTIYF. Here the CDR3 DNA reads TGTGCCAGCTCACCAAGGCCGGGAAGCTCTGGAAACACCATATATTTT.

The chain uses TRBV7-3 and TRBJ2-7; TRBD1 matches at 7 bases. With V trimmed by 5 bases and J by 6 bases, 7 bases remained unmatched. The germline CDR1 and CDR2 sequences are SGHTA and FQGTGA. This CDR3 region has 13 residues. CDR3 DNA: TGTGCCAGCAGCCCCAACAGGGACAGCGAGCAGTACTTC. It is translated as CASSPNRDSEQYF.

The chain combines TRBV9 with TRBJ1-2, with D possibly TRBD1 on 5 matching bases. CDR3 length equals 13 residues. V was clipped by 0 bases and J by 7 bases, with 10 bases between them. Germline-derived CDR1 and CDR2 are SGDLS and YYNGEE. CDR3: CASSVAGNGGYTF. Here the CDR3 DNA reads TGTGCCAGCAGCGTAGCAGGGAACGGTGGCTACACCTTC.

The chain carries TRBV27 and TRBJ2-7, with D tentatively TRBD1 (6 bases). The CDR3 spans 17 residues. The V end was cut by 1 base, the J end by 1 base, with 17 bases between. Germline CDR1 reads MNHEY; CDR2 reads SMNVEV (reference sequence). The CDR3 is CASSLYFPGAASYEQYF. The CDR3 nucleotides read TGTGCCAGCAGTTTATACTTTCCAGGGGCCGCGTCCTACGAGCAGTACTTC.

The CDR3 loop is CASSWELERAETQYF. CDR3 nucleotide sequence: TGTGCCAGCAGCTGGGAGCTTGAAAGGGCGGAGACCCAGTACTTC. This sequence joins TRBV5-4 and TRBJ2-5, with D perhaps TRBD2 (5 bases). This CDR3 has 15 amino acids. The germline V gene encodes CDR1 SGHNT and CDR2 YYREEE (reference sequence). Trimming cost V 3 bases and J 5 bases, with 17 bases left between them.

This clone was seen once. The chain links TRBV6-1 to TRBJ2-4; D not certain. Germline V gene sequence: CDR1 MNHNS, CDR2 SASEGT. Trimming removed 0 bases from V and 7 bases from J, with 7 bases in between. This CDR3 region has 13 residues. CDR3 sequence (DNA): TGTGCCAGCAGTGAAGCCCCCCTCAACATTCAGTACTTC. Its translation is CASSEAPLNIQYF.

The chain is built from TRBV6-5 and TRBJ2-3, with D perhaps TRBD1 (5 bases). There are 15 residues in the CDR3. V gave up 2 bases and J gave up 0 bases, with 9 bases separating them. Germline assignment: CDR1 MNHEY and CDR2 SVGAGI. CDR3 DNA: TGTGCCAGCAGTTACGGCAGGGATAGCACAGATACGCAGTATTTT. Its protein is CASSYGRDSTDTQYF.

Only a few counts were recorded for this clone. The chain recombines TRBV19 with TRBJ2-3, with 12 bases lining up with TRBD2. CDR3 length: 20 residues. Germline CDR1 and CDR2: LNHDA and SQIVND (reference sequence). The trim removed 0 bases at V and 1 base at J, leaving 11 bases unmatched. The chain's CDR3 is CASSIDCKLAGGPCTDTQYF. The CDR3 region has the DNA TGTGCCAGTAGTATAGATTGTAAGCTAGCGGGGGGGCCGTGCACAGATACGCAGTATTTT.

CDR3 sequence (DNA): TGTGCCACCACCGGGGGGGCTGGCGGGGAGCAGTACTTC. As protein: CATTGGAGGEQYF. This chain joins TRBV15 and TRBJ2-7, with 8 bases that match TRBD2. Germline V CDR1 and CDR2: LNHNV, YYDKDF (reference sequence). Losses at the gene ends were 7 bases for V and 7 bases for J; bases not matched to a gene: 9. The CDR3 is 13 amino acids.

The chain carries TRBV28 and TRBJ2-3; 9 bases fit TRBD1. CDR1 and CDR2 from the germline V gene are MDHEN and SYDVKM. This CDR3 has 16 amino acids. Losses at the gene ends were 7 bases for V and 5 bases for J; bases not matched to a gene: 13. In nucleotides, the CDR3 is TGTGCCAGCAAGACAGCCGGGACAGGGACCGAAGATACGCAGTATTTT. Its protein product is CASKTAGTGTEDTQYF. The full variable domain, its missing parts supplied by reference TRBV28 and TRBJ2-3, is DVKVTQSSRYLVKRTGEKVFLECVQDMDHENMFWYRQDPGLGLRLIYFSYDVKMKEKGDIPEGYSVSREKKERFSLILESASTNQTSMYLCASKTAGTGTEDTQYFGPGTRLTVL.